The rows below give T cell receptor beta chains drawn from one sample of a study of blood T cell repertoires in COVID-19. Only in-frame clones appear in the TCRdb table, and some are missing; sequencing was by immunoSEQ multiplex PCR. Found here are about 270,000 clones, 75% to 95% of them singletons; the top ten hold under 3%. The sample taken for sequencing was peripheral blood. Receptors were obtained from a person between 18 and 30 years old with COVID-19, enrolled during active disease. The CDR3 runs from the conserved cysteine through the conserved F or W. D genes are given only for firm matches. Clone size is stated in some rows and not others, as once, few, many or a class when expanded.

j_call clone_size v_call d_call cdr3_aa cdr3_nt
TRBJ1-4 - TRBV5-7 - CASSLYDRRYITTNEKLFF TGTGCCAGCAGCTTATATGACAGGAGATATATAACAACTAATGAAAAACTGTTTTTT
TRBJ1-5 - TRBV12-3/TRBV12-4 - CASSFGGDQPQHF TGTGCCAGCAGTTTTGGGGGGGATCAGCCCCAGCATTTT
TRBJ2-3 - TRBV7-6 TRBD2 CASSQRAGTSGLMTDTQYF TGTGCCAGCAGTCAGAGGGCAGGGACTAGCGGTCTTATGACAGATACGCAGTATTTT
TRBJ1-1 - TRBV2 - CASSPQGIITEAFF TGTGCCAGCAGTCCCCAGGGTATTATAACTGAAGCTTTCTTT
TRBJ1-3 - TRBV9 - CASSSRDGSSGNTIYF TGTGCCAGCAGCTCCCGCGACGGGAGCTCTGGAAACACCATATATTTT
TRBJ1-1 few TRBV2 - CASSEFRGNTEAFF TGTGCCAGCAGTGAGTTCAGGGGGAACACTGAAGCTTTCTTT
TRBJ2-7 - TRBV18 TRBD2 CASSPGTSNEQYF TGTGCCAGCTCACCCGGGACTAGCAACGAGCAGTACTTC
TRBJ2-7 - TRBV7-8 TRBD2 CASSSGRWTRLYEQYF TGTGCCAGCAGCTCTGGCAGATGGACTAGGCTCTACGAGCAGTACTTC
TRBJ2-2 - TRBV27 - CASSLSAVPDTGELFF TGTGCCAGCAGTTTATCCGCGGTACCAGACACCGGGGAGCTGTTTTTT
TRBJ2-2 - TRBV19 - CASSPHGGGELFF TGTGCCAGTAGTCCCCACGGGGGCGGGGAGCTGTTTTTT
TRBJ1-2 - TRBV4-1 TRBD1 CASSLGTGLGYTF TGCGCCAGCAGCTTGGGGACAGGGCTCGGCTACACCTTC
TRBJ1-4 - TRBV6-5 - CASSFLRGKEKLFF TGTGCCAGCAGTTTCCTTAGGGGGAAGGAAAAACTGTTTTTT
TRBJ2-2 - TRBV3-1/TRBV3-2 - CASSQGVNTGELFF TGTGCCAGCAGCCAAGGAGTGAACACCGGGGAGCTGTTTTTT
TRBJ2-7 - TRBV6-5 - CASSLGQYYEQYF TGTGCCAGCAGCCTAGGACAGTACTACGAGCAGTACTTC
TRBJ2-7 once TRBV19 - CASTLNRGSYEQYF TGTGCCAGTACCCTCAATAGGGGCTCCTACGAGCAGTACTTC
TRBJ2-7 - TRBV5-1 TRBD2 CASSLTQLGGPRSAYEQYF TGCGCCAGCAGCTTGACCCAGTTGGGAGGGCCCCGGTCGGCCTACGAGCAGTACTTC
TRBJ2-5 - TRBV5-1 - CASSLDLSGETQYF TGCGCCAGCAGCTTGGATTTGAGCGGAGAGACCCAGTACTTC
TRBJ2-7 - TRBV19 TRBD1 CASSFGTGASYEQYF TGTGCCAGTAGCTTCGGGACAGGCGCATCCTACGAGCAGTACTTC
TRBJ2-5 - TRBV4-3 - CASSQDPGSETQYF TGCGCCAGCAGCCAAGATCCGGGGAGCGAGACCCAGTACTTC
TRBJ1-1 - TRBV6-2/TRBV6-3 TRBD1 CASSPTGAGGEAFF TGTGCCAGCAGCCCGACAGGGGCAGGAGGTGAAGCTTTCTTT
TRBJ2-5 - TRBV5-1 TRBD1 CASSVGTGTGSYETQYF TGCGCCAGCAGCGTTGGAACCGGGACAGGGTCATACGAGACCCAGTACTTC
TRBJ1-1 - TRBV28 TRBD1 CASIHGTGEGEAFF TGTGCCAGCATTCATGGGACAGGGGAGGGTGAAGCTTTCTTT
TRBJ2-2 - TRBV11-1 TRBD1 CASSEFPGQGTGELFF TGTGCCAGCAGTGAATTCCCGGGACAGGGGACCGGGGAGCTGTTTTTT
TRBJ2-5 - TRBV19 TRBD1 CASNDRGETQYF TGTGCCAGTAATGACAGGGGGGAGACCCAGTACTTC
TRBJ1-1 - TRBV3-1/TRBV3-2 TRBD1 CASSLGQGVFTEAFF TGTGCCAGCAGCCTGGGACAGGGGGTATTCACTGAAGCTTTCTTT
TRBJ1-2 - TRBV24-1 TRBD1 CATSDWGTGADGYTF TGTGCCACCAGTGATTGGGGGACAGGGGCGGATGGCTACACCTTC
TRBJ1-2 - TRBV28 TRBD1 CASSPGTGYGYTF TGTGCCAGCAGTCCCGGGACAGGTTATGGCTACACCTTC
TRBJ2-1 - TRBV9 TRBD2 CASSSAGGSYNEQFF TGTGCCAGCAGCTCCGCGGGGGGCTCCTACAATGAGCAGTTCTTC
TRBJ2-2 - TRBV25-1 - CASSYKGVGELFF TGTGCCAGCAGTTATAAGGGAGTGGGGGAGCTGTTTTTT
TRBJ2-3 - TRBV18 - CASSPLDRNGDTQYF TGTGCCAGCTCACCCCTGGACAGAAACGGAGATACGCAGTATTTT
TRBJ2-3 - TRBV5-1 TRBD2 CASSPTSGATDTQYF TGCGCCAGCAGCCCGACTAGCGGAGCCACAGATACGCAGTATTTT
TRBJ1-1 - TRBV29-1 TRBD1 CSALGQGAFAEAFF TGCAGCGCCTTGGGACAGGGGGCTTTCGCTGAAGCTTTCTTT
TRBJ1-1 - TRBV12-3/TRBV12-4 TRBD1 CASSRTGGTEAFF TGTGCCAGCAGTCGGACAGGGGGCACTGAAGCTTTCTTT
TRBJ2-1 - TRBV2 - CASLGEAGLNNEQFF TGTGCCAGCTTGGGGGAGGCGGGCCTTAACAATGAGCAGTTCTTC
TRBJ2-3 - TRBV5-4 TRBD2 CASSFVAGVADTQYF TGTGCCAGCAGCTTCGTAGCGGGAGTGGCAGATACGCAGTATTTT
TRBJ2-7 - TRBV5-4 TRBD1 CASQPGTGDYEQYF TGTGCCAGCCAACCCGGGACAGGGGATTACGAGCAGTACTTC
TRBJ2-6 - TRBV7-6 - CASSLDRVLTPGANVLTF TGTGCCAGCAGCTTAGATCGCGTCCTCACCCCTGGGGCCAACGTCCTGACTTTC